This TCR beta chain was captured by sequencing in a study of Graves' ophthalmopathy and Graves' hyperthyroidism. Germline V gene sequence: CDR1 SGHRS, CDR2 YFSETQ. This CDR3 comprises 14 residues. The V and J ends lost 3 bases and 6 bases, in that order; junction bases with no gene match: 8. Pregnancy or lactation, uncontrolled infections and other autoimmune diseases were grounds for excluding patients. Establishment of the diagnosis relied upon clinical symptoms, serum thyroxine, TRAb, thyroid ultrasound and orbital computed tomography. Amplifying from RNA transcripts, the study obtained TCR beta CDR3 regions. The authors performed first-round RT-PCR with HTBI primers and then a second-round multiplex PCR. TCRdb reprocessed the multiplex PCR reads with MiXCR, giving one entry per CDR3 protein. There are roughly 700,000 distinct CDR3 sequences in the sample; 40% occur only once, and about 40% lies in the top ten.

In the case of this clonotype: Its antigen is as yet unknown. Being one base from a much bigger clone, this may be a read error.

General study points: Blood also harbored most expanded thyroid clonotypes above 0.001 frequency.

The chain joins TRBV5-1 to TRBJ2-7, with 8 bases aligning to TRBD1. The TCR comes from an adult man with Graves' ophthalmopathy. The sample taken for sequencing was peripheral blood. The CDR3 nucleotides are TGCGCCAGCAGCTCGGCGGACAGGGCGGGCGAGCAGTACTTC. Translating gives CASSSADRAGEQYF.